This T cell receptor beta chain was observed in a study of cytomegalovirus exposure and HLA in healthy donors. On the study more broadly: Earlier, 95 million to 120 million unique TCR beta sequences were recovered from some 200 million T cells by an analysis.

Trimming removed 0 bases from V and 0 bases from J; junction bases left unmatched: 3. The germline gives CDR1 SGDLS, CDR2 YYNGEE. CDR3 size: 17 residues. The PCR ran on 60 Vbeta and 13 Jbeta primers. Only in-frame clones appear in the TCRdb table, and some are missing; sequencing was by immunoSEQ multiplex PCR. Of 100,000 to 120,000 clones in the sample, 78% were seen once. Specimen: PBMCs. This TCR was sampled from a man younger than 40 in good health and CMV-seronegative. V usage is TRBV9 and J usage is TRBJ2-6; 7 bases align to TRBD1. The CDR3 DNA follows: TGTGCCAGCAGCGTAGACCCAGGGGGCTCTGGGGCCAACGTCCTGACTTTC. This translates into CASSVDPGGSGANVLTF.